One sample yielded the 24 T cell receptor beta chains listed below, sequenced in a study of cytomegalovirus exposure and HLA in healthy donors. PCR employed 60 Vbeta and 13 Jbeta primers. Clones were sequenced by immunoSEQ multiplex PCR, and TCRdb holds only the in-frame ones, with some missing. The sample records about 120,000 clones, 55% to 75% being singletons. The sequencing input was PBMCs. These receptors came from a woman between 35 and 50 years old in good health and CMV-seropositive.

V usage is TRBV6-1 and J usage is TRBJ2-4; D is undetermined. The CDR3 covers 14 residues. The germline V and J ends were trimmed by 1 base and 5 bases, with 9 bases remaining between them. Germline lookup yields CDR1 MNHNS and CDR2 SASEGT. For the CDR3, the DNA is TGTGCCAGCAGTGAAGTAATCGTAGAAAACATTCAGTACTTC. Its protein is CASSEVIVENIQYF.

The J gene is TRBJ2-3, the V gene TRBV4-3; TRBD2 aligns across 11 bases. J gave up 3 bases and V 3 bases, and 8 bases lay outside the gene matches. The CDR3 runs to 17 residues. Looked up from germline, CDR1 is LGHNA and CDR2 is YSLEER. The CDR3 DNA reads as TGCGCCAGCAGCCATACCTTAGCGGGAGGGTCAACAGATACGCAGTATTTT. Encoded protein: CASSHTLAGGSTDTQYF.

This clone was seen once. This chain's CDR3 is CSAIPSGTGDARGNTIYF. The CDR3 bases are TGCAGCGCCATACCGTCCGGGACAGGGGATGCTCGTGGGAACACCATATATTTT. The V call is TRBV29-1, the J call TRBJ1-3; 10 bases line up with TRBD1. V was clipped by 7 bases and J by 7 bases; unmatched bases: 22. CDR3 length equals 18 residues. Germline assignment: CDR1 SQVTM and CDR2 ANQGSEA.

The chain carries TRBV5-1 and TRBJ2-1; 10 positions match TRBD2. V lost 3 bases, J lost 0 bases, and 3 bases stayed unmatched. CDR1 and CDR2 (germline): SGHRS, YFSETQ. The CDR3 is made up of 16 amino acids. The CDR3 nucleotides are TGCGCCAGCAGCTCCAGGACTAGCGGCTCCTACAATGAGCAGTTCTTC. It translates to CASSSRTSGSYNEQFF.

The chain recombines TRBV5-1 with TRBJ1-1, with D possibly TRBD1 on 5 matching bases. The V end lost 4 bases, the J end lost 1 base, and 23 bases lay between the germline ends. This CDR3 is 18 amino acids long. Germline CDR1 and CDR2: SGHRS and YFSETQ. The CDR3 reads CASSPWGGWAGKNTEAFF. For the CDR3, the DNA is TGCGCCAGCAGCCCGTGGGGAGGCTGGGCAGGGAAGAACACTGAAGCTTTCTTT.

This CDR3 reads CATPSRAEKYNEQFF. CDR3 DNA sequence: TGCGCCACCCCTTCGAGGGCCGAAAAATACAATGAGCAGTTCTTC. The rearrangement links TRBV10-1 to TRBJ2-1, with D perhaps TRBD2 (5 bases). The CDR3 contains 15 residues. V dropped 10 bases and J dropped 4 bases, with 20 bases sitting between them. Germline V lookup: CDR1 WNHNN, CDR2 SYGVQD (reference sequence).

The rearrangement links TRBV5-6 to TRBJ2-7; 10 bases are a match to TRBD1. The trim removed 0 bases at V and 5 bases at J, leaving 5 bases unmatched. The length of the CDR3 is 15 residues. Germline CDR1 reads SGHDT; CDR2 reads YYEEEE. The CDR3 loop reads CASSLVGQGIHEQYF. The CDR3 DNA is TGTGCCAGCAGCTTGGTGGGACAGGGGATACACGAGCAGTACTTC.

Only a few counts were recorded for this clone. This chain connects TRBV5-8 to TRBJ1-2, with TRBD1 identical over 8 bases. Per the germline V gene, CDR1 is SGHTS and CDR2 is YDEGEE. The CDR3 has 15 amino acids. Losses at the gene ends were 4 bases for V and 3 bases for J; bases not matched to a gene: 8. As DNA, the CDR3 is TGTGCCAGCAGCGTCAGGGGGCGGATTTACTATGGCTACACCTTC. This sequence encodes CASSVRGRIYYGYTF.

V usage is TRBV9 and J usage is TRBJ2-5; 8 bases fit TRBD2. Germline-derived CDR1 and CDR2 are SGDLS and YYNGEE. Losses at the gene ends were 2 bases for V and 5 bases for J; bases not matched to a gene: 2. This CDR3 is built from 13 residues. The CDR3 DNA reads TGTGCCAGCAGCGTGACTAGCGACGAGACCCAGTACTTC. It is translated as CASSVTSDETQYF.

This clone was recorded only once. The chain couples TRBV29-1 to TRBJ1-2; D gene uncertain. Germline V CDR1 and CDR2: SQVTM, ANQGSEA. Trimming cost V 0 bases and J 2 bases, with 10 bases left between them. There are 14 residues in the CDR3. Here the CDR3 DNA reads TGCAGCGTTGAAGATTTGGCAGTCAACTATGGCTACACCTTC. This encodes CSVEDLAVNYGYTF.

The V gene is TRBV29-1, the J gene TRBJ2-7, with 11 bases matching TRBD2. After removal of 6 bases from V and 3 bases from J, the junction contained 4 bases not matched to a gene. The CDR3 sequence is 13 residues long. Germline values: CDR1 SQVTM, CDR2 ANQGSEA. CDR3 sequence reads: CSVGGLAVYEQYF. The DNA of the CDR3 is TGCAGCGTGGGGGGACTAGCGGTCTACGAGCAGTACTTC.

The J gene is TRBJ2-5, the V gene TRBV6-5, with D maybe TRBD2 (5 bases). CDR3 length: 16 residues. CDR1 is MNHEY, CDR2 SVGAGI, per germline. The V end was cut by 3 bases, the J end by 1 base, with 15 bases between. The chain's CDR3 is CASSYVTAEPQETQYF. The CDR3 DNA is TGTGCCAGCAGTTATGTTACAGCGGAACCCCAAGAGACCCAGTACTTC.

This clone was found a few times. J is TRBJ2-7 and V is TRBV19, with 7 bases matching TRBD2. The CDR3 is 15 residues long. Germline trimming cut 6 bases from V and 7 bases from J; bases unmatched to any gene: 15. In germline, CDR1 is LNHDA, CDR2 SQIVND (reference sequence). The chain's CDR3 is CASSPRRTAGREQYF. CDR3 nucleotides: TGTGCCAGTAGCCCGCGGAGGACCGCCGGGAGGGAGCAGTACTTC.

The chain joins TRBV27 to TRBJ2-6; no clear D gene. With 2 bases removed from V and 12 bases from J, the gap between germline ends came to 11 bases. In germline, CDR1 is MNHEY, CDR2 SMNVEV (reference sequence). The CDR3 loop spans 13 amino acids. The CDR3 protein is CASSLQLNSVLTF. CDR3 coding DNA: TGTGCCAGCAGTTTACAATTAAACTCCGTCCTGACTTTC.

The CDR3 nucleotides are TGTGCCAGCAGCGGGCAGGGGGCAGACATTCAGTACTTC. Its protein product is CASSGQGADIQYF. This chain connects TRBV9 to TRBJ2-4; TRBD1 agrees at 8 bases. Germline CDR1 and CDR2: SGDLS and YYNGEE. The V segment lost 3 bases and the J segment 8 bases; nucleotides outside the gene matches: 4. This CDR3 comprises 13 residues.

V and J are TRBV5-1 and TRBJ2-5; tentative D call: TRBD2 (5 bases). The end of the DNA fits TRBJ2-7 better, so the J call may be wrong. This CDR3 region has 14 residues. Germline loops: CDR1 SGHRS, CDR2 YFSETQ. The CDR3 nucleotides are TGCGCCAGCAGTCAGGACGGGGTCCTCTACGAGCAGTACTTC. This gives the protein CASSQDGVLYEQYF.

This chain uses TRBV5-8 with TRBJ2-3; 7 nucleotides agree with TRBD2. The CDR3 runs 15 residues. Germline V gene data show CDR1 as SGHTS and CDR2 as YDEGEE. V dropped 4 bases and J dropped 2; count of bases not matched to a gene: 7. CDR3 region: CASSPGGPSTDTQYF. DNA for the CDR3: TGTGCCAGCAGCCCGGGGGGACCGTCCACAGATACGCAGTATTTT. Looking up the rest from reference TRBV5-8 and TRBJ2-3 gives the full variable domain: EAGVTQSPTHLIKTRGQQATLRCSPISGHTSVYWYQQALGLGLQFLLWYDEGEERNRGNFPPRFSGRQFPNYSSELNVNALELEDSALYLCASSPGGPSTDTQYFGPGTRLTVL.

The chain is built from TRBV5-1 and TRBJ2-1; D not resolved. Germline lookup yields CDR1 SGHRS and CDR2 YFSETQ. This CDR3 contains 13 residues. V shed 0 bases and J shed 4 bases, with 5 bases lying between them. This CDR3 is CASSLAIYNEQFF. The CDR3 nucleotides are TGCGCCAGCAGCTTGGCTATTTACAATGAGCAGTTCTTC.

CDR3 sequence: CASHEGSGTQYF. The CDR3 coding sequence is TGTGCCAGCCATGAGGGATCCGGGACCCAGTACTTC. The V call is TRBV2, the J call TRBJ2-5; TRBD2 is a possible D gene (5 bases). The CDR3 contains 12 residues. The germline V gene has CDR1 SNHLY and CDR2 FYNNEI. V lost 8 bases and J 7 bases, leaving 14 bases between the germline ends.

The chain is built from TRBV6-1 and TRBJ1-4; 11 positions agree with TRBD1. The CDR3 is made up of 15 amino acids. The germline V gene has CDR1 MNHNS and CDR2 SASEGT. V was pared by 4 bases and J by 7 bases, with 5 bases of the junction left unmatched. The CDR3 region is CASSGRDRGSEKLFF. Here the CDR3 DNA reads TGTGCCAGCAGTGGACGGGACAGGGGGAGTGAAAAACTGTTTTTT.

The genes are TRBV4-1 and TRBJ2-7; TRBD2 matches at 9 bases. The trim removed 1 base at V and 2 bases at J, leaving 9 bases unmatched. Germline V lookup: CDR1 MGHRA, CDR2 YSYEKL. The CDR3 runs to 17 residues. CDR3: CASSQVLPAGGTYEQYF. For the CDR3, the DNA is TGCGCCAGCAGCCAAGTCCTACCAGCGGGAGGAACCTACGAGCAGTACTTC.

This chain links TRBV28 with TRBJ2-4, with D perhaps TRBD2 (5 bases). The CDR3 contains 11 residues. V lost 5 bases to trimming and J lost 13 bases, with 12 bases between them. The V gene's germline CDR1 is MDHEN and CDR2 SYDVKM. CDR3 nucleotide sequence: TGTGCCAGCAGTCCCGGACTGATACAGTACTTC. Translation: CASSPGLIQYF.

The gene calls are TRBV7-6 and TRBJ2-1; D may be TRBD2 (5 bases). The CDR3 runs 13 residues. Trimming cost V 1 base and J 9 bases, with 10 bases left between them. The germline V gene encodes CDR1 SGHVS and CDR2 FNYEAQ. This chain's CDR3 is CASSLESSGEQFF. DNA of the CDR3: TGTGCCAGCAGCTTAGAATCGAGCGGTGAGCAGTTCTTC.

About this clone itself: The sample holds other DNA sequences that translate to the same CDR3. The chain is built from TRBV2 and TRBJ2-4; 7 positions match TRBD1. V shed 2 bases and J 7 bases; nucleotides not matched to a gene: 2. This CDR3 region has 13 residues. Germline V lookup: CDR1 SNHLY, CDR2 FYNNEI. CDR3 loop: CASSETGANIQYF. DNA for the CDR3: TGTGCCAGCAGTGAAACAGGGGCGAACATTCAGTACTTC.